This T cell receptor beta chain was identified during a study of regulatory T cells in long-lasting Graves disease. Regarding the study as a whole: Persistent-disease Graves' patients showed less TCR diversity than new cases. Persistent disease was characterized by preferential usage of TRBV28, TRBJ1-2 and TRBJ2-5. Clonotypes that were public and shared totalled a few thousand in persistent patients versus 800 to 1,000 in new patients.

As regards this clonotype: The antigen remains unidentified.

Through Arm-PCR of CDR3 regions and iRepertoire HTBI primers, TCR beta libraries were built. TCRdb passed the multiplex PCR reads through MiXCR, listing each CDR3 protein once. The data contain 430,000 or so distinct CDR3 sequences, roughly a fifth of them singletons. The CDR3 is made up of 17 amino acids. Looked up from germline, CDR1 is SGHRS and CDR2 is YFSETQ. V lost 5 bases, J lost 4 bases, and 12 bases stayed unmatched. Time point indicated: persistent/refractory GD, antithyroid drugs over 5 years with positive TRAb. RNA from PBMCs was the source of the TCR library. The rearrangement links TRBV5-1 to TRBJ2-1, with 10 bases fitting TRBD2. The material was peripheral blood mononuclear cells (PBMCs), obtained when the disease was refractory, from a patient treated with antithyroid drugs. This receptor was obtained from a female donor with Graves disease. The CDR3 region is CASSRPASGGTYNEQFF. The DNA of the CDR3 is TGCGCCAGCAGTCGCCCCGCTAGCGGGGGCACATACAATGAGCAGTTCTTC.